This TCR beta chain was identified in a study of control samples from healthy donors and cancer patients. The assay was immunoSEQ multiplex PCR, and TCRdb's table has in-frame clones only and misses some. The table shows some 110,000 clones, with 88% occurring only once. Germline assignment: CDR1 MNHEY and CDR2 SMNVEV (reference sequence). The CDR3 spans 15 residues. The junction had 7 bases not matched to a gene; V was cut back by 3 bases and J by 5 bases. The sequence derives from a woman between 70 and 85 years old in good health. The sample was blood. The V gene is TRBV27, the J gene TRBJ2-5; 9 bases are a match to TRBD1. The CDR3 protein is CASSFGTGLGETQYF. In DNA, the CDR3 is TGTGCCAGCAGTTTTGGGACAGGGCTCGGGGAGACCCAGTACTTC.